This section outlines one T cell receptor beta chain sequence together with its context. The target antigen is unknown. CDR3 size: 14 residues. CDR1 is ENHRY, CDR2 SYGVKD, per germline. The junction had 6 bases not matched to a gene; V was cut back by 0 bases and J by 8 bases. This specimen comes from a study of STAT3 mutations in large granular lymphocyte leukemia. Points from the study as a whole: Some patients had persisting codominant clonotypes that could mask small clones. At least one immunodominant TCR beta clonotype appeared in every T-cell large granular lymphocyte leukemia patient.

TCRdb's table, derived via immunoSEQ multiplex PCR, lists solely in-frame clones and lacks some. There are under 35,000 clones in the sample; about 86% occur only once, and roughly 12% lies in the top ten. The rearrangement uses TRBV10-3 and TRBJ1-2; 7 bases line up with TRBD1. Sequencing was performed on peripheral blood mononuclear cells. This TCR came from a man aged 60 to 69 with T-cell large granular lymphocyte leukemia. Some clones in this sample may be carry-over from other donors' samples. The chain's CDR3 is CAISESRGLEGYTF. In nucleotides, the CDR3 is TGTGCCATCAGTGAGTCAAGGGGGCTGGAAGGCTACACCTTC.